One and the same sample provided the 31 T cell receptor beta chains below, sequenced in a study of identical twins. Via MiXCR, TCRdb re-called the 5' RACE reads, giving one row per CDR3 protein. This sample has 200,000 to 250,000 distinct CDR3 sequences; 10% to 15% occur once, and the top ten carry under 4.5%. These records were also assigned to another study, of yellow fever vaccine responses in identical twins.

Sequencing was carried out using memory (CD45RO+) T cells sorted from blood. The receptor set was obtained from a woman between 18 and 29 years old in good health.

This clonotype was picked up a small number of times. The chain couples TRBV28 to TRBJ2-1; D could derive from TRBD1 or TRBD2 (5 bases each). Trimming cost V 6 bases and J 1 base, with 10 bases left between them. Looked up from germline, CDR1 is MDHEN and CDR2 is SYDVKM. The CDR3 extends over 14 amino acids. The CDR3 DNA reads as TGTGCCAGCAGCCTAGGGGAGTCCTACAATGAGCAGTTCTTC. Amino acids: CASSLGESYNEQFF. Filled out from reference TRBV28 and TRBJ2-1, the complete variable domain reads DVKVTQSSRYLVKRTGEKVFLECVQDMDHENMFWYRQDPGLGLRLIYFSYDVKMKEKGDIPEGYSVSREKKERFSLILESASTNQTSMYLCASSLGESYNEQFFGPGTRLTVL.

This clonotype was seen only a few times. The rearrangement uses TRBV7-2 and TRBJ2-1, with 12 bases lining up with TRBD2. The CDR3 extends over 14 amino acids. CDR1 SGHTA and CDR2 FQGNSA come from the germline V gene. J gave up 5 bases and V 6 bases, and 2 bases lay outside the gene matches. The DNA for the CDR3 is TGTGCCAGCAGATGGACTAGCGGGAACAATGAGCAGTTCTTC. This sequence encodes CASRWTSGNNEQFF.

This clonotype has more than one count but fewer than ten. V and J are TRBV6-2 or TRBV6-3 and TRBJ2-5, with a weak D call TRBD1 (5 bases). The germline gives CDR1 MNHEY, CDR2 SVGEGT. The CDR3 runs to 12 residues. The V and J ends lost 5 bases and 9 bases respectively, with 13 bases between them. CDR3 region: CASSPQGLAQYF. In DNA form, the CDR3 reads TGTGCCAGCAGTCCGCAGGGTTTGGCCCAGTACTTC.

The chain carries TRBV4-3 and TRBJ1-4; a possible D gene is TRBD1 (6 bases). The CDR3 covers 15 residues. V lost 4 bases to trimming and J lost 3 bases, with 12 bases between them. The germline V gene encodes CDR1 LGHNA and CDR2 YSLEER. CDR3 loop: CASSRRQAPNEKLFF. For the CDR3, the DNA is TGCGCCAGCAGCCGTCGACAGGCGCCTAATGAAAAACTGTTTTTT.

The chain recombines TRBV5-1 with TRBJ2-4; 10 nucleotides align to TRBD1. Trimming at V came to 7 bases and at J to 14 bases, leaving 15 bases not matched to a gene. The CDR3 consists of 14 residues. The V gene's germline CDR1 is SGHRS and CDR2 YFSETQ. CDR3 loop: CASDRDRGSAKEYF. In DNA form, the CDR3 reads TGCGCCAGCGACAGGGACAGGGGATCCGCAAAGGAGTACTTC. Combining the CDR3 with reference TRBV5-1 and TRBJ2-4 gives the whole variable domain KAGVTQTPRYLIKTRGQQVTLSCSPISGHRSVSWYQQTPGQGLQFLFEYFSETQRNKGNFPGRFSGRQFSNSRSEMNVSTLELGDSALYLCASDRDRGSAKEYFGAGTRLSVL.

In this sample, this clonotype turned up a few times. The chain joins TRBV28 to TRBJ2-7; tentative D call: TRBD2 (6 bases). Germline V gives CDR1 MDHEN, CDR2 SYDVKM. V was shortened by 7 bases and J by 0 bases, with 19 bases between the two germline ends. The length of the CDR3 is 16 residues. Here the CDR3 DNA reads TGTGCCAGCATCGAAGGCGGGACGCTTAGCTCCTACGAGCAGTACTTC. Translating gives CASIEGGTLSSYEQYF.

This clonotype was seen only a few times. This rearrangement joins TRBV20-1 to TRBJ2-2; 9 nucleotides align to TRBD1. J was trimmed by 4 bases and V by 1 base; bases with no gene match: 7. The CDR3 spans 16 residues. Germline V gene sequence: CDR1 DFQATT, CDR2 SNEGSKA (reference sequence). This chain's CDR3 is CSARAPGQGFTGELFF. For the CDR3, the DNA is TGCAGTGCTAGAGCCCCGGGACAGGGATTCACCGGGGAGCTGTTTTTT.

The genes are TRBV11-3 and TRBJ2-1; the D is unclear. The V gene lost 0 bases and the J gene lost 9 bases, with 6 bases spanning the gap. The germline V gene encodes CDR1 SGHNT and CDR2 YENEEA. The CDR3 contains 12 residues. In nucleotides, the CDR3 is TGTGCCAGCAGCTTAGACGTCACTGAGCAGTTCTTC. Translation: CASSLDVTEQFF.

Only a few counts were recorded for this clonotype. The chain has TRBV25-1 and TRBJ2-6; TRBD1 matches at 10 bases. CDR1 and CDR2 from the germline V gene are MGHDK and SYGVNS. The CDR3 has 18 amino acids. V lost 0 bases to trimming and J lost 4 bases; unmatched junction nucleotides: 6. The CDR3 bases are TGTGCCAGCAGTGAATATGGGACAGGGGTCGGCGGGGCCAACGTCCTGACTTTC. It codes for CASSEYGTGVGGANVLTF.

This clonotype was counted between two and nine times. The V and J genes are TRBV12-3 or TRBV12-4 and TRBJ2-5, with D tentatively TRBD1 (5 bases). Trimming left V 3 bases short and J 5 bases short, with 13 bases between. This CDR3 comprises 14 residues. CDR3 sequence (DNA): TGTGCCAGCAGTTTGGCAGGGTCAGGGGAGACCCAGTACTTC. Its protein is CASSLAGSGETQYF.

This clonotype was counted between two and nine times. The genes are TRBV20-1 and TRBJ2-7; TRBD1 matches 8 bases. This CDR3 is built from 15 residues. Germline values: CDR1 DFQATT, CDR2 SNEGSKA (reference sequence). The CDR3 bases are TGCTTATCCAGGAGGGGAGGACAGGGTGGCCACGAGCAGTACTTC. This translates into CLSRRGGQGGHEQYF.

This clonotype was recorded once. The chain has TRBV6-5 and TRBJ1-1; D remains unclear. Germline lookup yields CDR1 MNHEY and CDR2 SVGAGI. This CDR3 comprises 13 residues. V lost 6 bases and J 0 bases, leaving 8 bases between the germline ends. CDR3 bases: TGTGCCAGCAGCATTACTTTGAACACTGAAGCTTTCTTT. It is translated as CASSITLNTEAFF.

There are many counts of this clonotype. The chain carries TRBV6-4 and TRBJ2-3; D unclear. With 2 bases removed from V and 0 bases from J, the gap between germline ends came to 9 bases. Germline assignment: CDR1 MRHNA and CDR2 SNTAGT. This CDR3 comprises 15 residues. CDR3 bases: TGTGCCAGCAGTGACGGCAGTGCTAGCACAGATACGCAGTATTTT. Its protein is CASSDGSASTDTQYF.

The DNA for the CDR3 is TGCGCCAGCAGCTCGAACCTACAAGGCACAGATACGCAGTATTTT. Protein sequence: CASSSNLQGTDTQYF. The chain joins TRBV5-1 to TRBJ2-3; D not certain. There are 15 residues in the CDR3. V lost 3 bases to trimming and J lost 1 base, with 12 bases between them. CDR1 and CDR2 from the germline V gene are SGHRS and YFSETQ.

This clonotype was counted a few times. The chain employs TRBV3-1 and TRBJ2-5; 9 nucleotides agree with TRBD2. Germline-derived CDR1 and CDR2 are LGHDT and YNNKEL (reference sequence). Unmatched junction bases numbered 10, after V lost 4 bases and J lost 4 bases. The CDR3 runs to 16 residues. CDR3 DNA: TGTGCCAGCAGCCGGAATAGCGGGGGTAAGGGAGAGACCCAGTACTTC. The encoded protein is CASSRNSGGKGETQYF.

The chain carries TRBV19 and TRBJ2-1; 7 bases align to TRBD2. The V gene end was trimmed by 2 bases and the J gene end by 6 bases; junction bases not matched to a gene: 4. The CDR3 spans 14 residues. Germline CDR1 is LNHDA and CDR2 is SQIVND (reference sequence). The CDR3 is CASSISGTGNEQFF. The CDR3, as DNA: TGTGCCAGTAGTATAAGCGGGACCGGCAATGAGCAGTTCTTC.

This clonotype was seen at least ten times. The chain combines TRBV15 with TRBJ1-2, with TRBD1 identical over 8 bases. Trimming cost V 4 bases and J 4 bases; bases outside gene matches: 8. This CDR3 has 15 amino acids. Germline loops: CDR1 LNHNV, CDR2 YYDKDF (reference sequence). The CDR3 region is CATSKMNGQGYGYTF. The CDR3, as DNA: TGTGCCACCAGCAAAATGAACGGACAGGGCTATGGCTACACCTTC.

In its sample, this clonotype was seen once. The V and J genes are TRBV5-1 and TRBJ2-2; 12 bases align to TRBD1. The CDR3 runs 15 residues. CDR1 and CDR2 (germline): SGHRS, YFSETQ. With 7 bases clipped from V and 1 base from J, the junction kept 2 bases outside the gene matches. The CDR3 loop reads CASGDRGRNTGELFF. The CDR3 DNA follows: TGCGCCAGCGGGGACAGGGGGCGGAACACCGGGGAGCTGTTTTTT. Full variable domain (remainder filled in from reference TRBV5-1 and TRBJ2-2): KAGVTQTPRYLIKTRGQQVTLSCSPISGHRSVSWYQQTPGQGLQFLFEYFSETQRNKGNFPGRFSGRQFSNSRSEMNVSTLELGDSALYLCASGDRGRNTGELFFGEGSRLTVL.

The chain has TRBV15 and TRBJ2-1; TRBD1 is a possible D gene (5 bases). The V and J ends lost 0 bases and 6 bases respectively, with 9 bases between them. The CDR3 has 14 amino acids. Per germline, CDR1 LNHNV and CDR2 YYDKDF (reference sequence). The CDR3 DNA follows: TGTGCCACCAGCAGAGATTCTAGGGGCAATGAGCAGTTCTTC. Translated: CATSRDSRGNEQFF.

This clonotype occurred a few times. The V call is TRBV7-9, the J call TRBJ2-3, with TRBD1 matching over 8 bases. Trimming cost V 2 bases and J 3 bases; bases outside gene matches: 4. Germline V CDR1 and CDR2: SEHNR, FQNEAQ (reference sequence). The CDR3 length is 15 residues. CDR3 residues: CASSLPRGRTDTQYF. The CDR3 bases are TGTGCCAGCAGCTTACCCAGGGGGCGGACAGATACGCAGTATTTT.

The CDR3, as DNA: TGTGCCAGCAGTCAGTATCGGGGCAACACCATATATTTT. Translated, it gives CASSQYRGNTIYF. This sequence joins TRBV12-3 or TRBV12-4 and TRBJ1-3; D may be TRBD1 (5 bases). Trimming stripped 5 bases from V and 7 bases from J, with 12 bases between. CDR3 length equals 13 residues.

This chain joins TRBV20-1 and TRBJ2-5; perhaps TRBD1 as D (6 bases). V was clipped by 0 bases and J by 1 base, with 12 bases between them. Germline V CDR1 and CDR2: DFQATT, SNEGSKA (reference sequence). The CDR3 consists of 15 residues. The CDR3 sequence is CSARDLQGPQETQYF. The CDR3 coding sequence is TGCAGTGCTAGAGATCTACAGGGACCCCAAGAGACCCAGTACTTC.

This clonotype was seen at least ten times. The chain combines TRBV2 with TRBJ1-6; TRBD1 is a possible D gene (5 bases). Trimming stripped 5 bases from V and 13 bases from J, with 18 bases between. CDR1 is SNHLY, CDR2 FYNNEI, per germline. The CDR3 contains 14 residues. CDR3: CASSPSNGAAPLHF. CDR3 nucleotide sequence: TGTGCCAGCAGTCCCTCGAACGGGGCGGCTCCCCTCCACTTT.

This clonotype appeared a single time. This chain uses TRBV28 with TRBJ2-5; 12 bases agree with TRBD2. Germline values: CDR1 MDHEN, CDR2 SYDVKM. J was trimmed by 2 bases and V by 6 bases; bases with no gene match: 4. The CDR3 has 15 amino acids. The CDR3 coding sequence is TGTGCCAGCAGAAGGACTAGCGGGAAGCAAGAGACCCAGTACTTC. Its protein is CASRRTSGKQETQYF.

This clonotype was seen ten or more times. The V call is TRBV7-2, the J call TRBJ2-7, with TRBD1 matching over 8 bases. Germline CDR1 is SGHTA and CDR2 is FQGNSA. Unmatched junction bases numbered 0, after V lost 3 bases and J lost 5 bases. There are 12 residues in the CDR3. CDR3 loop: CASSLTGDEQYF. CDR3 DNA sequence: TGTGCCAGCAGCTTGACAGGGGACGAGCAGTACTTC.

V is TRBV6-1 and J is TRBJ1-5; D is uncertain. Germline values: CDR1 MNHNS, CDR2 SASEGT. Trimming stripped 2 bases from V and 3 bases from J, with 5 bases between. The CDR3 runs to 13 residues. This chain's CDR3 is CASSESFNQPQHF. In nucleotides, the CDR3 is TGTGCCAGCAGTGAATCCTTCAATCAGCCCCAGCATTTT.

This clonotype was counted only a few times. CDR3 DNA: TGTGCCAGCTCAGAGACAGAGAATCAGCCCCAGCATTTT. Its protein product is CASSETENQPQHF. The chain recombines TRBV18 with TRBJ1-5; D may be TRBD1 (5 bases). The CDR3 sequence is 13 residues long. The germline V gene has CDR1 KGHSH and CDR2 LQKENI. Trimming pared 5 bases from V and 4 bases from J, leaving 9 bases between.

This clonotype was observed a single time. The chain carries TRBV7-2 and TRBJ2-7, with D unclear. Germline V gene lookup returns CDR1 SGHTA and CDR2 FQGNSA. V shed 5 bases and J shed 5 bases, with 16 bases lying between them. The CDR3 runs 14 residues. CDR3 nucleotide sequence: TGTGCCAGCAGCGTCAAAACCCTTACCCACGAGCAGTACTTC. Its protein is CASSVKTLTHEQYF. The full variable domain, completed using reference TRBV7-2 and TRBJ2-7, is GAGVSQSPSNKVTEKGKDVELRCDPISGHTALYWYRQSLGQGLEFLIYFQGNSAPDKSGLPSDRFSAERTGGSVSTLTIQRTQQEDSAVYLCASSVKTLTHEQYFGPGTRLTVT.

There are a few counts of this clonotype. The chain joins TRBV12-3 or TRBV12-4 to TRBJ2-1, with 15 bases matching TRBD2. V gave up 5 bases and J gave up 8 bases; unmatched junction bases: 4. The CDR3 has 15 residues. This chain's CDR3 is CASSPGLAGGHEQFF. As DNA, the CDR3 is TGTGCCAGCAGTCCGGGACTAGCGGGAGGCCATGAGCAGTTCTTC.

CDR3 residues: CASSPTGQNTEAFF. CDR3 DNA sequence: TGTGCCAGCAGCCCGACAGGGCAGAACACTGAAGCTTTCTTT. V is TRBV7-3 and J is TRBJ1-1; 7 bases align to TRBD1. J was trimmed by 1 base and V by 5 bases; bases with no gene match: 4. The CDR3 loop spans 14 amino acids. The germline V gene has CDR1 SGHTA and CDR2 FQGTGA.

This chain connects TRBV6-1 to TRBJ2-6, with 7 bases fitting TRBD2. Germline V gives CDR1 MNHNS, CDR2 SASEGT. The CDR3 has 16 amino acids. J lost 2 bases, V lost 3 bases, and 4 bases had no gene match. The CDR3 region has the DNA TGTGCCAGCAGTGAGCCACGGGGGGCTGGGGCCAACGTCCTGACTTTC. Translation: CASSEPRGAGANVLTF.